The 13 T cell receptor beta chains listed next were all sequenced from one sample in a study of graft-versus-host responses after intestinal transplantation. Data came from immunoSEQ multiplex PCR; TCRdb stores just in-frame clones and leaves some out. The table has approximately 60,000 clones, more than 90% seen once. No cognate antigen is known for these TCRs. The sample here was unstimulated CD8+ T cells sorted from spleen or lymph node cells, taken before transplant. These receptors all stem from a human donor who was the organ donor for an intestinal transplant.

The chain joins TRBV10-3 to TRBJ1-1; D not certain. The CDR3 loop spans 11 amino acids. CDR1 and CDR2 from the germline V gene are ENHRY and SYGVKD. V was trimmed by 3 bases and J by 7 bases, leaving 6 bases between them. The CDR3 DNA is TGTGCCATCAGTGACGGTCTTGAAGCTTTCTTT. As protein: CAISDGLEAFF.

This chain links TRBV10-3 with TRBJ1-2; 7 positions agree with TRBD1. Germline assignment: CDR1 ENHRY and CDR2 SYGVKD. This CDR3 has 12 residues. Losses at the gene ends were 7 bases for V and 8 bases for J; bases not matched to a gene: 7. The CDR3 region has the DNA TGTGCCATCAAGGACAGGTTAGACGGCTACACCTTC. This gives the protein CAIKDRLDGYTF.

V and J are TRBV30 and TRBJ1-3; tentative D call: TRBD1 (5 bases). Trimming took off 4 bases at V and 3 bases at J, with 16 bases between the two ends. The CDR3 totals 15 residues. Germline V gene data show CDR1 as GTSNPN and CDR2 as SVGIG (reference sequence). The CDR3 DNA is TGTGCCTGGATCAAGTCCTCGGACAATGGAAACACCATATATTTT. This codes for CAWIKSSDNGNTIYF.

The V gene is TRBV2, the J gene TRBJ1-5; D remains ambiguous. This CDR3 is built from 14 residues. The V gene lost 3 bases and the J gene lost 11 bases, with 17 bases spanning the gap. The germline V gene encodes CDR1 SNHLY and CDR2 FYNNEI. The CDR3 loop reads CASSEEVVGSAQHF. The DNA for the CDR3 is TGTGCCAGCAGTGAGGAGGTCGTGGGGTCGGCCCAGCATTTT.

This sequence joins TRBV7-9 and TRBJ2-1; D might be TRBD2 (5 bases). This CDR3 is 12 amino acids long. The V gene lost 2 bases and the J gene lost 10 bases, with 9 bases spanning the gap. CDR1 SEHNR and CDR2 FQNEAQ come from the germline V gene (reference sequence). The CDR3 sequence: CASSLRGGEQFF. The CDR3 nucleotides are TGTGCCAGCAGCTTACGGGGTGGCGAGCAGTTCTTC. Full variable domain (rest looked up from reference TRBV7-9 and TRBJ2-1): DTGVSQNPRHKITKRGQNVTFRCDPISEHNRLYWYRQTLGQGPEFLTYFQNEAQLEKSRLLSDRFSAERPKGSFSTLEIQRTEQGDSAMYLCASSLRGGEQFFGPGTRLTVL.

The chain uses TRBV5-5 and TRBJ1-3; 10 nucleotides match TRBD1. The CDR3 length is 16 residues. CDR1 is SGHKS and CDR2 is YYEKEE in the germline V gene (reference sequence). Trimming at V came to 4 bases and at J to 3 bases, leaving 7 bases not matched to a gene. As DNA, the CDR3 is TGTGCCAGCAGCATAGAGGGACAGGGGTTTGGAAACACCATATATTTT. Amino acid sequence: CASSIEGQGFGNTIYF.

This sequence joins TRBV9 and TRBJ1-5; D is ambiguous. The CDR3 is 13 residues long. The V gene's germline CDR1 is SGDLS and CDR2 YYNGEE. The V end lost 0 bases, the J end lost 9 bases, and 10 bases lay between the germline ends. In DNA, the CDR3 is TGTGCCAGCAGCGTAGAGGATGGAGGGCCCCAGCATTTT. Residues: CASSVEDGGPQHF. Supplemented by reference TRBV9 and TRBJ1-5, the full variable domain reads DSGVTQTPKHLITATGQRVTLRCSPRSGDLSVYWYQQSLDQGLQFLIQYYNGEERAKGNILERFSAQQFPDLHSELNLSSLELGDSALYFCASSVEDGGPQHFGDGTRLSIL.

The J gene is TRBJ1-5, the V gene TRBV28; possibly TRBD1 for D (5 bases). Trimming shortened V by 2 bases and J by 2 bases, and 10 bases separated the two germline ends. From germline, CDR1 is MDHEN and CDR2 SYDVKM. CDR3 length: 15 residues. The CDR3: CASSLLRVGNQPQHF. As DNA, the CDR3 is TGTGCCAGCAGTTTACTCAGGGTGGGCAATCAGCCCCAGCATTTT. The full variable domain, completed using reference TRBV28 and TRBJ1-5, is DVKVTQSSRYLVKRTGEKVFLECVQDMDHENMFWYRQDPGLGLRLIYFSYDVKMKEKGDIPEGYSVSREKKERFSLILESASTNQTSMYLCASSLLRVGNQPQHFGDGTRLSIL.

The chain recombines TRBV7-8 with TRBJ1-1; TRBD1 is a possible D gene (6 bases). CDR1 and CDR2 (germline): SGHVS, FQNEAQ. The CDR3 is 18 amino acids. Trimming removed 0 bases from V and 0 bases from J, with 17 bases in between. The CDR3 reads CASSLAPGAEIMNTEAFF. CDR3 nucleotide sequence: TGTGCCAGCAGCTTAGCGCCAGGGGCTGAGATTATGAACACTGAAGCTTTCTTT.

This clone was recorded only once. The V gene is TRBV11-2, the J gene TRBJ2-7; 8 nucleotides agree with TRBD1. Germline values: CDR1 SGHAT, CDR2 FQNNGV. This CDR3 has 14 amino acids. Losses at the gene ends were 5 bases for V and 3 bases for J; bases not matched to a gene: 6. The CDR3 bases are TGTGCCAGCAGCGGTTTACAGGGGGGCTACGAGCAGTACTTC. Protein product: CASSGLQGGYEQYF.

V gene TRBV4-2 combines with J gene TRBJ2-1, with 7 bases that match TRBD2. Trimming cost V 1 base and J 10 bases; bases outside gene matches: 13. The CDR3 runs 16 residues. Germline CDR1 and CDR2: LGHNA and YNFKEQ. DNA for the CDR3: TGTGCCAGCAGCCAAGTTGGATCGGGAGGCTTGGGGGAGCAGTTCTTC. It specifies CASSQVGSGGLGEQFF.

V gene TRBV27 combines with J gene TRBJ1-1; a weak D match, TRBD1 (5 bases). The CDR3 is 15 residues long. V was cut by 3 bases and J by 4 bases, with 15 bases left in between. Germline CDR1 and CDR2: MNHEY and SMNVEV (reference sequence). CDR3 amino acids: CASSLTQQGGTEAFF. The CDR3, as DNA: TGTGCCAGCAGTTTGACTCAGCAGGGAGGCACTGAAGCTTTCTTT.

This clone occurred once. The V call is TRBV7-3, the J call TRBJ1-1; D not resolved. V was shortened by 3 bases and J by 4 bases, with 15 bases between the two germline ends. CDR1 is SGHTA and CDR2 is FQGTGA in the germline V gene. The CDR3 sequence is 15 residues long. Written as DNA, the CDR3 is TGTGCCAGCAGCTTCGCCCCCATCTTCGGCACTGAAGCTTTCTTT. This encodes CASSFAPIFGTEAFF.